The entry that follows covers one T cell receptor (beta chain) sequence. Its antigen is undetermined. Time point: 2015-2016 season, 7 days after influenza vaccination. Per time point, 40-100 mL of blood was sampled. The CDR3 totals 11 residues. CDR1 is SGHDT and CDR2 is YYEEEE in the germline V gene. Trimming left V 2 bases short and J 4 bases short, with 3 bases between. Data came from immunoSEQ multiplex PCR; TCRdb stores just in-frame clones and leaves some out. The data hold roughly 5,600 clones, with approximately 88% observed a single time. The source of the sample is a study of follicular helper T cells after annual influenza vaccination. Study-level results: Each annual vaccination recalled recurring oligoclonal ICOS+CD38+ cTfh clonotypes. Day 7 ICOS+CD38+ clones later appeared mostly in ICOS-CD38- cTfh.

The input for sequencing was CXCR5+ CD38- circulating T follicular helper cells from blood, taken 7 days after influenza vaccination. The subset denotes: circulating Tfh, non-naive CD4+CXCR5+PD-1+ (ICOS+CD38+ or ICOS-CD38-). The chain uses TRBV5-6 and TRBJ2-5; D is ambiguous. This TCR was recovered from an adult who received the influenza vaccine. The CDR3 here is CASSFRETQYF. CDR3 coding DNA: TGTGCCAGCAGCTTTAGAGAGACCCAGTACTTC. The whole variable domain, filled in from reference TRBV5-6 and TRBJ2-5, reads DAGVTQSPTHLIKTRGQQVTLRCSPKSGHDTVSWYQQALGQGPQFIFQYYEEEERQRGNFPDRFSGHQFPNYSSELNVNALLLGDSALYLCASSFRETQYFGPGTRLLVL.